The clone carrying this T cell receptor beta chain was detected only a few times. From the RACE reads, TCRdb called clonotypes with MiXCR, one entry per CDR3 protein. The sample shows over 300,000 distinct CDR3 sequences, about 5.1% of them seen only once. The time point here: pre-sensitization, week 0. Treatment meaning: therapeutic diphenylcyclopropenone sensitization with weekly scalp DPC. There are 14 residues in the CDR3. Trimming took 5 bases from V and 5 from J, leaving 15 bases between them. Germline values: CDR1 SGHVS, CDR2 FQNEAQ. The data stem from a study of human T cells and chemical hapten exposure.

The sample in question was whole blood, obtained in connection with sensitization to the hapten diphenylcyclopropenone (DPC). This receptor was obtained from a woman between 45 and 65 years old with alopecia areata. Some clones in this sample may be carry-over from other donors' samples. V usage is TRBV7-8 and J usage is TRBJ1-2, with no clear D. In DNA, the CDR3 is TGTGCCAGCAGCGTAGACGAGGTTCGTTATGGCTACACCTTC. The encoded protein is CASSVDEVRYGYTF.